The text below deals with one T cell receptor (beta chain). Its antigen specificity is not known. No base qualities exist here, and no much larger clone lies one base off it. Participants in the prospective study were enrolled through a virtual design, were aged 18 to 89 years, and lived in fewer than 30 United States geographic areas. Cohort assignment in the prospective study relied on participant-reported clinical history from a screening survey and a study questionnaire. Recovered participants in ImmuneRACE Cohort 3 were defined by two consecutive negative NP/OP PCR tests, clearance by a healthcare professional, or resolution of symptoms. In the prospective study, whole blood, serum and a nasopharyngeal or oropharyngeal swab were collected from each participant by mobile phlebotomists. Participants in the prospective study had the option to provide additional blood draws and questionnaires over an approximately 2-month period. Before DNA extraction, blood samples from the prospective study were shipped at room temperature or frozen.

The data are from a study of blood T cell repertoires in COVID-19 (dated by TCRdb to 2018 to 2021). In the study overall: The collaborator samples originated in the United States, Italy and Spain and spanned the acute and convalescent phases of COVID-19. The sample metadata nearly always contained a de-identified subject ID, COVID-19 status, age in years and sex. The material from the prospective study consisted of cDNA or gDNA derived from T cells, B-cell-depleted T cells, or PBMCs. Deeply sampled blood TCRbeta repertoires from subjects exposed to, actively infected with, or recovered from COVID-19 were included in the dataset. The repertoires were released in a freely available public database meant as a resource for research on the immune response to SARS-CoV-2. Where available, HLA class I and class II types were taken from metadata supplied by the sample provider and were not determined by assay-based typing. Samples came from the ongoing ImmuneRACE study (first 160 participants) plus 1,254 subjects from 6 global collaborators.

The immunoSEQ Assay, a bias-controlled multiplex PCR, was used to amplify TCRbeta CDR3 regions from genomic DNA. The published analysis was carried out like this. Nucleated cell counts per sample were estimated from amplification of reference gene primers within the assay. To quantify the absolute abundance of each unique TCRbeta CDR3 rearrangement, sequence reads were collapsed and filtered. For each sample, productive Simpson clonality was calculated as the square root of Simpson's diversity index over productive rearrangements. Sourced from immuneACCESS, this table was stored by TCRdb with only in-frame sequences that have V and J called. A share of the clones is absent; for the studies checked, an unresolved V gene accounts for under half, and the remainder has no known explanation. Clone size and the V and J calls come from that table; the DNA yielded D and trimming. Present in this sample are 150,000 to 200,000 clones, 82% of which were seen just once. The ten largest clones take up about 10% of the sample.

Broad study findings and their caveats: How much clinical and demographic metadata was included differed by source and by participant, and the metadata was provided uncurated.

The CDR3, from cysteine to phenylalanine, totals 14 residues. Just CDR3 DNA is preserved here, 42 bases in frame from base 1. Sequences SGDLS (CDR1) and YYNGEE (CDR2) are obtained from the germline V gene. Germline trimming amounts to 0 bases on V and 5 bases on J, with 5 as the count of junction bases outside the gene matches. The TCR comes from a man in his forties or fifties who had recovered from COVID-19. The V gene is TRBV9 and the J gene is TRBJ2-7; 7 bases in the junction line up with TRBD2. The sample taken for sequencing was PBMCs or T cells enriched from blood (not recorded which). The DNA sequence is as follows: TGTGCCAGCAGCGTAGCCGGGGGGAACCACGAGCAGTACTTC. Its translation reads: CASSVAGGNHEQYF.